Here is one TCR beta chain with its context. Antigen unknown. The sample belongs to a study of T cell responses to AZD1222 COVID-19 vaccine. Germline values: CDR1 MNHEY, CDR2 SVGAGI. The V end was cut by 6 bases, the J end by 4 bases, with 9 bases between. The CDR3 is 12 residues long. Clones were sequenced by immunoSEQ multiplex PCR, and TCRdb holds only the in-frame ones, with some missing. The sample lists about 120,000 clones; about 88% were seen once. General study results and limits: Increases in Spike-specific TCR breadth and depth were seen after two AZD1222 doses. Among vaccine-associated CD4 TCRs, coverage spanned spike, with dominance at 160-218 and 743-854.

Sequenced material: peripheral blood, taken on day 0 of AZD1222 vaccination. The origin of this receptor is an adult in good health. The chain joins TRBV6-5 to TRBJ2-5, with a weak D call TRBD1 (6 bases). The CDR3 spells CASRTGRETQYF. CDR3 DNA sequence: TGTGCCAGCAGGACAGGTCGAGAGACCCAGTACTTC.